This TCR beta chain comes out of a study of blood T cell repertoires in COVID-19. Only in-frame clones appear in the TCRdb table, and some are missing; sequencing was by immunoSEQ multiplex PCR. The data show 200,000 to 250,000 clones, roughly nine tenths seen once. V gave up 3 bases and J gave up 10 bases, with 12 bases separating them. Germline V lookup: CDR1 KGHSH, CDR2 LQKENI. There are 12 residues in the CDR3. What was sequenced was peripheral blood. The TCR sequence derives from a man between 18 and 29 years old with active or convalescent COVID-19. The genes are TRBV18 and TRBJ1-1; unclear D gene. Here the CDR3 reads CASSPLREIAFF. Here the CDR3 DNA reads TGTGCCAGCTCACCTTTAAGGGAGATAGCTTTCTTT.